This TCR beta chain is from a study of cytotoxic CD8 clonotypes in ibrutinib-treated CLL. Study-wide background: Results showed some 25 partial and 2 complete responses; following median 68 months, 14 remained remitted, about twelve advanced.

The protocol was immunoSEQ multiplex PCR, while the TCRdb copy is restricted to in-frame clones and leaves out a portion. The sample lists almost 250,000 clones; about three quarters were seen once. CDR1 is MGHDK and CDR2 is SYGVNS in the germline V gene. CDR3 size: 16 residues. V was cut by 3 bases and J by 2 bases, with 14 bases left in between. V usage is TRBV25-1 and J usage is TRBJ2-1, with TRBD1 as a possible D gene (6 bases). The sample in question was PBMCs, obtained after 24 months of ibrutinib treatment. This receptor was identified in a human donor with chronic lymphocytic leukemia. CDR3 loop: CASSEGARTPYNEQFF. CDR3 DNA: TGTGCCAGCAGTGAGGGGGCTAGAACCCCCTACAATGAGCAGTTCTTC.